Each of the 24 T cell receptor beta chains below was sequenced from the same sample in a study of blood T cells in healthy people across ages. Primers used in a second PCR of about 6 to 11 cycles were a sample-barcoded 5' primer and a J-beta primer mix. TCRdb analysed the 5' RACE reads with MiXCR anew, one entry per CDR3 protein. The sample includes about 780,000 distinct CDR3 sequences, around 24% of them seen just once. The same data also went into a second study, on T cells of mothers and their children.

The sequenced material came from blood. These receptors all stem from a boy aged 5-17 years in good health.

There are a few counts of this clonotype. The chain couples TRBV12-5 to TRBJ2-3; D may be TRBD1 (5 bases). The V end lost 4 bases, the J end lost 7 bases, and 15 bases lay between the germline ends. The CDR3 contains 14 residues. Per germline, CDR1 LGHNT and CDR2 FRNRAP. The CDR3 here is CASGSHLRGYTQYF. The DNA of the CDR3 is TGTGCTAGTGGTTCCCACCTTAGGGGATATACGCAGTATTTT.

The rearrangement links TRBV29-1 to TRBJ2-1; tentative D call: TRBD2 (5 bases). V lost 4 bases and J lost 7, with 8 bases in between. The germline gives CDR1 SQVTM, CDR2 ANQGSEA. This CDR3 comprises 11 residues. The CDR3 sequence is CSVASMNEQFF. The CDR3 bases are TGCAGCGTTGCTAGCATGAATGAGCAGTTCTTC.

A few counts support this clonotype. The rearrangement uses TRBV20-1 and TRBJ1-5; a possible D gene is TRBD1 (5 bases). The CDR3 is 13 residues long. V shed 6 bases and J shed 4 bases, with 13 bases lying between them. Germline assignment: CDR1 DFQATT and CDR2 SNEGSKA (reference sequence). For the CDR3, the DNA is TGCAGTGCGGGGGGACGGATGAATCAGCCCCAGCATTTT. It yields the protein CSAGGRMNQPQHF.

This clonotype was recorded a few times. This rearrangement joins TRBV5-1 to TRBJ2-5, with 9 bases aligning to TRBD1. Germline CDR1 SGHRS, CDR2 YFSETQ. V shed 3 bases and J 4 bases; nucleotides not matched to a gene: 10. This CDR3 has 16 amino acids. This chain's CDR3 is CASSWRGPGQGETQYF. CDR3 DNA: TGCGCCAGCAGCTGGCGCGGCCCGGGACAGGGAGAGACCCAGTACTTC.

CDR3 residues: CASQFRGGPNTEAFF. In DNA form, the CDR3 reads TGCGCCAGCCAATTCCGAGGCGGGCCGAACACTGAAGCTTTCTTT. V usage is TRBV5-1 and J usage is TRBJ1-1, with D hard to call. V lost 7 bases to trimming and J lost 1 base, with 17 bases between them. CDR3 length: 15 amino acids. Per the germline V gene, CDR1 is SGHRS and CDR2 is YFSETQ.

The CDR3 DNA sequence: TGCAGCGTTGAATTTGAGGGCTCCTACGAGCAGTACTTC. This translates into CSVEFEGSYEQYF. The chain combines TRBV29-1 with TRBJ2-7; possibly TRBD2 for D (5 bases). V lost 2 bases and J 0 bases, leaving 8 bases between the germline ends. Looked up from germline, CDR1 is SQVTM and CDR2 is ANQGSEA. This CDR3 contains 13 residues.

This clonotype has just a few counts. The rearrangement uses TRBV27 and TRBJ2-1; 7 positions agree with TRBD2. After removal of 2 bases from V and 7 bases from J, the junction contained 5 bases not matched to a gene. The CDR3 contains 14 residues. From germline, CDR1 is MNHEY and CDR2 SMNVEV (reference sequence). The CDR3 DNA follows: TGTGCCAGCAGTTTACGGAGCGGGGAGAATGAGCAGTTCTTC. It codes for CASSLRSGENEQFF.

This clonotype appeared a few times. This chain links TRBV9 with TRBJ2-1; TRBD2 agrees at 12 bases. Germline lookup yields CDR1 SGDLS and CDR2 YYNGEE. The trim removed 0 bases at V and 10 bases at J, leaving 11 bases unmatched. The CDR3 totals 17 residues. The CDR3 loop is CASSVAASSGGAREQFF. CDR3 sequence (DNA): TGTGCCAGCAGCGTAGCCGCTTCTAGCGGGGGGGCCCGGGAGCAGTTCTTC.

V and J are TRBV20-1 and TRBJ1-4; 8 bases are a match to TRBD1. The CDR3 has 15 residues. The V and J ends lost 2 bases and 0 bases, in that order; junction bases with no gene match: 2. Germline V gives CDR1 DFQATT, CDR2 SNEGSKA (reference sequence). In nucleotides, the CDR3 is TGCAGTGCTAGAAGACAGGGGACAACTAATGAAAAACTGTTTTTT. It encodes CSARRQGTTNEKLFF.

Only a few counts were recorded for this clonotype. The chain links TRBV20-1 to TRBJ2-1, with TRBD1 matching 7 bases. The germline V gene has CDR1 DFQATT and CDR2 SNEGSKA (reference sequence). This CDR3 is 12 amino acids long. V shed 6 bases, J shed 8 bases, and the junction held 7 bases outside the gene matches. CDR3 in DNA: TGCAGTGCGCGGACAGGCGGGTATGAGCAGTTCTTC. Its protein product is CSARTGGYEQFF.

This clonotype appeared a few times. The chain combines TRBV27 with TRBJ2-2, with D unclear. The CDR3 length is 15 residues. V was trimmed by 5 bases and J by 0 bases, leaving 10 bases between them. From germline, CDR1 is MNHEY and CDR2 SMNVEV (reference sequence). This chain's CDR3 is CASSRLVSNTGELFF. The CDR3 DNA follows: TGTGCCAGCAGTAGGCTAGTCTCGAACACCGGGGAGCTGTTTTTT.

V usage is TRBV7-9 and J usage is TRBJ2-7; 8 bases are a match to TRBD1. The CDR3 has 13 residues. V lost 4 bases and J lost 4; bases outside the gene matches: 3. Germline V gene sequence: CDR1 SEHNR, CDR2 FQNEAQ (reference sequence). The CDR3 sequence is CASSSWTGYEQYF. CDR3 nucleotide sequence: TGTGCCAGCAGCTCATGGACAGGGTACGAGCAGTACTTC.

The J gene is TRBJ2-1, the V gene TRBV5-1, with D possibly being TRBD1 or TRBD2 (5 bases each). Germline V gene sequence: CDR1 SGHRS, CDR2 YFSETQ. The CDR3 is 17 amino acids. The V gene lost 2 bases and the J gene lost 3 bases, with 18 bases spanning the gap. This chain's CDR3 is CASSFEFGALLYNEQFF. For the CDR3, the DNA is TGCGCCAGCAGCTTTGAGTTCGGGGCCCTCCTCTACAATGAGCAGTTCTTC.

To note about this clonotype: Relative to the germline gene, one junction end is altered; a read error may explain this. This rearrangement joins TRBV12-3 or TRBV12-4 to TRBJ2-3; no reliable D call. The CDR3 spans 13 residues. The CDR3 is CASSLYYTDTQYF. The CDR3 nucleotides read TGTGCCAGCAGTCTTTATTACACAGATACACAGTATTTT.

The chain couples TRBV12-3 or TRBV12-4 to TRBJ2-1, with 9 bases matching TRBD2. The CDR3 extends over 14 amino acids. Unmatched junction bases numbered 9, after V lost 6 bases and J lost 9 bases. CDR3 coding DNA: TGTGCCAGCAGCCTAGCGGGGAAAGCTACTGAGCAGTTCTTC. It encodes CASSLAGKATEQFF.

The rearrangement links TRBV11-2 to TRBJ1-4, with unresolved D. The CDR3 consists of 12 residues. Germline CDR1 and CDR2: SGHAT and FQNNGV. The ends were cut back, 0 bases at V and 4 bases at J, with 0 bases in the middle. This chain's CDR3 is CASSLDNEKLFF. Written as DNA, the CDR3 is TGTGCCAGCAGCTTAGATAATGAAAAACTGTTTTTT.

The gene calls are TRBV12-3 or TRBV12-4 and TRBJ2-1; D uncertain. The V and J ends lost 3 bases and 6 bases respectively, with 9 bases between them. The CDR3 runs to 13 residues. CDR3 loop: CASSFRPFNEQFF. In DNA form, the CDR3 reads TGTGCCAGCAGTTTTAGGCCCTTCAATGAGCAGTTCTTC.

The V call is TRBV7-9, the J call TRBJ1-3; D is unresolved. V was cut by 5 bases and J by 0 bases, with 8 bases left in between. Looked up from germline, CDR1 is SEHNR and CDR2 is FQNEAQ (reference sequence). The CDR3 is made up of 14 amino acids. The CDR3, as DNA: TGTGCCAGCAGCGCCGGCCACTCTGGAAACACCATATATTTT. This gives the protein CASSAGHSGNTIYF.

This clonotype was observed a handful of times. V and J are TRBV18 and TRBJ1-6; 8 nucleotides align to TRBD1. From germline, CDR1 is KGHSH and CDR2 LQKENI. The ends lost 2 bases at V and 11 bases at J; junction bases unmatched: 5. This CDR3 region has 14 residues. The CDR3 loop reads CASSPDRGYTPLHF. CDR3 sequence (DNA): TGTGCCAGCTCACCAGACAGGGGTTATACACCCCTCCACTTT.

The chain carries TRBV12-5 and TRBJ1-1, with D perhaps TRBD1 (6 bases). The V and J ends lost 3 bases and 3 bases respectively, with 11 bases between them. Germline V gene data show CDR1 as LGHNT and CDR2 as FRNRAP. The CDR3 spans 14 residues. The CDR3 reads CASGFRKGDTEAFF. Written as DNA, the CDR3 is TGTGCTAGTGGTTTTCGCAAGGGGGACACTGAAGCTTTCTTT. The variable domain in full, with the rest retrieved from reference TRBV12-5 and TRBJ1-1, is DARVTQTPRHKVTEMGQEVTMRCQPILGHNTVFWYRQTMMQGLELLAYFRNRAPLDDSGMPKDRFSAEMPDATLATLKIQPSEPRDSAVYFCASGFRKGDTEAFFGQGTRLTVV.

CDR3 residues: CATSERSDTPGFF. CDR3 sequence (DNA): TGTGCCACCAGTGAGCGATCGGACACTCCGGGGTTCTTC. The chain combines TRBV24-1 with TRBJ2-1; possibly TRBD1 for D (5 bases). The CDR3 extends over 13 amino acids. Germline CDR1 KGHDR, CDR2 SFDVKD. Trimming took off 4 bases at V and 15 bases at J, with 18 bases between the two ends.

Here the CDR3 reads CSARGQGARETQYF. In nucleotides, the CDR3 is TGCAGTGCTAGAGGCCAGGGGGCTCGGGAGACCCAGTACTTC. This chain links TRBV20-1 with TRBJ2-5; TRBD1 matches at 8 bases. The CDR3 contains 14 residues. V was pared by 1 base and J by 5 bases, with 6 bases of the junction left unmatched. The germline CDR1 and CDR2 sequences are DFQATT and SNEGSKA (reference sequence).

This clonotype showed up just a few times. The V and J genes are TRBV9 and TRBJ2-5; D ambiguous. This CDR3 comprises 13 residues. The V gene lost 4 bases and the J gene lost 3 bases, with 10 bases spanning the gap. Germline V CDR1 and CDR2: SGDLS, YYNGEE. The CDR3 bases are TGTGCCAGCAGCCCGAGACCCGAAGAGACCCAGTACTTC. Protein: CASSPRPEETQYF.

A few counts support this clonotype. This rearrangement joins TRBV13 to TRBJ2-7; TRBD2 is a possible D gene (6 bases). The CDR3 has 14 amino acids. Deletions cut 5 bases from V and 3 bases from J, with 14 bases between. Looked up from germline, CDR1 is PRHDT and CDR2 is FYEKMQ (reference sequence). The CDR3 DNA reads as TGTGCCAGCAGCCGGGGTAGCGGCTACTACGAGCAGTACTTC. Translated: CASSRGSGYYEQYF.